The entry below gives a single T cell receptor (beta chain) sequence along with its context. Its antigen is not identified. This record comes from a study of OX40 agonist ivuxolimab in advanced cancers. On the study more broadly: The study gave patients intravenous ivuxolimab at 0.01 to 10 mg/kg every 2 weeks. Study-wide results and limits: Certain nonresponders additionally had low normalized T-cell clonal expansion.

Measured with immunoSEQ multiplex PCR; TCRdb has only the in-frame clones, and not every one. Of roughly 65,000 clones in the sample, around four fifths are singletons; the top ten hold 3.5% to 4%. The CDR3 is 16 residues long. V lost 5 bases and J lost 1; bases outside the gene matches: 4. Germline V gene sequence: CDR1 MDHEN, CDR2 SYDVKM. Cycle 7 day 1, cycle 4 day 1, and baseline were the timepoints at which blood was sampled. The source material was CD4+ or CD8+ T cells sorted from blood, sampled in a trial of the OX40 agonist ivuxolimab. This chain uses TRBV28 with TRBJ2-2; 10 nucleotides match TRBD1. This receptor was obtained from an adult with an advanced solid tumor such as melanoma, head and neck, liver or kidney cancer. The chain's CDR3 is CASSHGQGVNTGELFF. The CDR3 DNA reads as TGTGCCAGCAGTCACGGACAGGGGGTGAACACCGGGGAGCTGTTTTTT.